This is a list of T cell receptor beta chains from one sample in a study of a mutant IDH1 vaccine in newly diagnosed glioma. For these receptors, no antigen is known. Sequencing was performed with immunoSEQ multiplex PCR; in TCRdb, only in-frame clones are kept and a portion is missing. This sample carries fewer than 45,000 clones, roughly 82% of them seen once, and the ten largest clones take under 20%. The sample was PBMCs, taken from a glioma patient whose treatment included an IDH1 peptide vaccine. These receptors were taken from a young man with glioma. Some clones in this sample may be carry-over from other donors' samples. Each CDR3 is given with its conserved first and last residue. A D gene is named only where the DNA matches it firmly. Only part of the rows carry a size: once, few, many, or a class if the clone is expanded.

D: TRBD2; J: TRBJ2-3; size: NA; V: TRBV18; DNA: TGTGCCAGTTCCCCTCGGCGGCGGGAGCTGAATACGCAGTATTTT; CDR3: CASSPRRRELNTQYF
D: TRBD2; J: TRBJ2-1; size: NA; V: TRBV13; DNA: TGTGCCAGCAGCCGGACTAGCGGGAGTAGCTACAATGAGCAGTTCTTC; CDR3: CASSRTSGSSYNEQFF
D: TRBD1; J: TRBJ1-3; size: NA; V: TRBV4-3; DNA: TGCGCCAGCAGCCAAGATAGCGAGGGGGCAAAAGGAAACACCATATATTTT; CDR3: CASSQDSEGAKGNTIYF
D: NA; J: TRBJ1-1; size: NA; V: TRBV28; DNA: TGTGCCAGCAGCCCCTCTGGGGGGGGGACTAACACTGAAGCTTTCTTT; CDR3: CASSPSGGGTNTEAFF
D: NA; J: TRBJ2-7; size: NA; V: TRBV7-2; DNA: TGTGCCAGCAGCTTAGGGGCCGCAGAATACTACGAGCAGTACTTC; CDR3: CASSLGAAEYYEQYF
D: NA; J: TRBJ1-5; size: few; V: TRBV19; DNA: TGTGCCAGTAGCCCGGGCGGGAGGAGCAATCAGCCCCAGCATTTT; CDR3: CASSPGGRSNQPQHF
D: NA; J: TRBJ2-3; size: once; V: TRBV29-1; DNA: TGCAGCGTAACAGGGCGGAGAGATACGCAGTATTTT; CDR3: CSVTGRRDTQYF
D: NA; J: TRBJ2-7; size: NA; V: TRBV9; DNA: TGTGCCAGCAGCGTCAACGGTGACCGGGACTCGTCGTCCTACGAGCAGTACTTC; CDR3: CASSVNGDRDSSSYEQYF
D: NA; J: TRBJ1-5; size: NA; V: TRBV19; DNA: TGTGCCAGTAGTATAGCGGGTTCGTACCAGCCCCAGCATTTT; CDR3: CASSIAGSYQPQHF
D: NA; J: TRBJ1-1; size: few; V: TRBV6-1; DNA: TGTGCCAGCGGGCGACGAGTGAACACTGAAGCTTTCTTT; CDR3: CASGRRVNTEAFF
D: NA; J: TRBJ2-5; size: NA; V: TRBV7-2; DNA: TGTGCCAGCAGCTTAGGCTTGTTTACGGGAAGGAAAGAGACCCAGTACTTC; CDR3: CASSLGLFTGRKETQYF
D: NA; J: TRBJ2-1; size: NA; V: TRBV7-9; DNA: TGTGCCAGCAGCCCACGTCGGGAGAGCGAGCAGTTCTTC; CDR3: CASSPRRESEQFF
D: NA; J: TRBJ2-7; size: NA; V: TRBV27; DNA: TGTGCCAGCAGTTCCCTTCCCTACGAGCAGTACTTC; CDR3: CASSSLPYEQYF
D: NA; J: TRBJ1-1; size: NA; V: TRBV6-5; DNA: TGTGCCAGCAGTAAGGGGTTAACGCGCGCTGAAGCTTTCTTT; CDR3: CASSKGLTRAEAFF
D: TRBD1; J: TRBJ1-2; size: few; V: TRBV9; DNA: TGTGCCAGCAGCCCCGGGACAGGGGCGACCTATGGCTACACCTTC; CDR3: CASSPGTGATYGYTF
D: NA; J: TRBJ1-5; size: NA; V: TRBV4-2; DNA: TGTGCCAGCAGCCCAATACTCAGCAGCAATCAGCCCCAGCATTTT; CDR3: CASSPILSSNQPQHF
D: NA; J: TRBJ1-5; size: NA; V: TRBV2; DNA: TGTGCCAGCAGTGATCGGGGACGGGTGAATCAGCCCCAGCATTTT; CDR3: CASSDRGRVNQPQHF
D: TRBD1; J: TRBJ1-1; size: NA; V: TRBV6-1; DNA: TGTGCCAGCAGTCGACAGGGGAGTATCACTGAAGCTTTCTTT; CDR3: CASSRQGSITEAFF
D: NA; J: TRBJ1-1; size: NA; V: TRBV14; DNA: TGTGCCAGCAGCTCGCAGGGGATCCGCACTGAAGCTTTCTTT; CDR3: CASSSQGIRTEAFF
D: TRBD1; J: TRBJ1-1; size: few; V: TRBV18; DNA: TGTGCCAGCTCACATGGGACAGTGAACACTGAAGCTTTCTTT; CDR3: CASSHGTVNTEAFF
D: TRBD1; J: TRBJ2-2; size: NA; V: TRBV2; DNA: TGTGCCAGAGGGGCCGGACAGGGAACCGGGGAGCTGTTTTTT; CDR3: CARGAGQGTGELFF
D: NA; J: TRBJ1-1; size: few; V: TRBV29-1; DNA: TGCAGCGGGTCGTATGTTCGGGCTGAAGCTTTCTTT; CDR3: CSGSYVRAEAFF
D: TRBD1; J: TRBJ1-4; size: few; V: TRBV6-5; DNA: TGTGCCAGCAGTTACTCTGGGACAGAACTGTTTTTT; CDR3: CASSYSGTELFF
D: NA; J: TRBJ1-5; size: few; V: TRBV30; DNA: TGTGCCTGGAGTGCCCAAGGGGGTCAGCCCCAGCATTTT; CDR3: CAWSAQGGQPQHF
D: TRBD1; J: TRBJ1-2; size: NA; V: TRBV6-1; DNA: TGTGCCAGCAGTGACAGGGGGCTTGGCTATGGCTACACCTTC; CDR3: CASSDRGLGYGYTF
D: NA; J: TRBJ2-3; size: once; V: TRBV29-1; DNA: TGCAGCGTAAGCGGTGCGAATACAGATACGCAGTATTTT; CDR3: CSVSGANTDTQYF
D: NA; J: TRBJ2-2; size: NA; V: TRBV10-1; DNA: TGCGCCAGCAGTGAGTCTTCACGGGGCCAGGGCCCGAGCACCGGGGAGCTGTTTTTT; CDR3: CASSESSRGQGPSTGELFF
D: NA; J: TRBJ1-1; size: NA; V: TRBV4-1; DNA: TGCGCCAGCAGCCAAGAACGGAATGATAGGGCAGGGTGGACTGAAGCTTTCTTT; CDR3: CASSQERNDRAGWTEAFF
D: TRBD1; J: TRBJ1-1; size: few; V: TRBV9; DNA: TGTGCCAGCAGCGCGCTGACAGGGAGAGCTGAAGCTTTCTTT; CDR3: CASSALTGRAEAFF
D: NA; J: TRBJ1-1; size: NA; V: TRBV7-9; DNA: TGTGCCAGCAGCTTATACGGGGGAATGAACACTGAAGCTTTCTTT; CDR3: CASSLYGGMNTEAFF
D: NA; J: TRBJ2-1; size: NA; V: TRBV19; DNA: TGTGCCAGTAGTTCGGAACGGGATTTCTACAATGAGCAGTTCTTC; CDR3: CASSSERDFYNEQFF